This TCR beta chain was sequenced during a study of regulatory T cells in long-lasting Graves disease. According to the study, TCR beta libraries were built with iRepertoire HTBI primers and CDR3-region Arm-PCR. A single record per CDR3 protein comes from TCRdb applying MiXCR to the multiplex PCR reads. The data show roughly 380,000 distinct CDR3 sequences, with 15% to 19% seen just once and about 20% held by the top ten. Time point described: newly diagnosed GD, antithyroid drugs for less than 3 months. The TCR library was prepared using RNA isolated from PBMCs. This CDR3 comprises 15 residues. V was shortened by 4 bases and J by 1 base, with 13 bases between the two germline ends. Looked up from germline, CDR1 is LNHDA and CDR2 is SQIVND (reference sequence). This clonotype has a count of ten or more. Antigen specificity is unknown. Findings of the study overall: With a small sample size, accuracy may have been reduced. Persistent disease was characterized by preferential usage of TRBV28, TRBJ1-2 and TRBJ2-5.

The TCR originated in a female donor with Graves disease. The chain links TRBV19 to TRBJ2-5; possible D gene TRBD2, 6 bases. This material consisted of peripheral blood mononuclear cells (PBMCs), taken at new diagnosis, from a patient treated with antithyroid drugs. The CDR3 nucleotides are TGTGCCAGTAGTAGCGGTAGCGGCTCCCAAGAGACCCAGTACTTC. Translating it yields CASSSGSGSQETQYF.